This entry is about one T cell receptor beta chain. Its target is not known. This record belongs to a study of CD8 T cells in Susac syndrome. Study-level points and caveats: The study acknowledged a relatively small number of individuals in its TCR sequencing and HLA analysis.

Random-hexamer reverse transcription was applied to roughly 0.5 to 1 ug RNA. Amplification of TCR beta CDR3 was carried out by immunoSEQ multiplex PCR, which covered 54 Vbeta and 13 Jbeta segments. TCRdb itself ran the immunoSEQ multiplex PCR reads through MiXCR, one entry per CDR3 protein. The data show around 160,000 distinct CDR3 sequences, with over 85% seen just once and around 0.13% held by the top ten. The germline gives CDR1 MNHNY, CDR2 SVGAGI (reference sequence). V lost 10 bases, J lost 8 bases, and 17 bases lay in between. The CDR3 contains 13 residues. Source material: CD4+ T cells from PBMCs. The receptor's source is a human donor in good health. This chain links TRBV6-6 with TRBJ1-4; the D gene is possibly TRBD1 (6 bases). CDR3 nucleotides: TGTGCCACCCAGGGGAAAGATCGGGAAAAACTGTTTTTT. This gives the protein CATQGKDREKLFF.